This TCR beta chain was sequenced in a study of beta chain features in type 1 diabetes. The V end lost 4 bases, the J end lost 5 bases, and 11 bases lay between the germline ends. Germline-derived CDR1 and CDR2 are KGHSH and LQKENI. CDR3 size: 13 residues. The authors reverse transcribed all of the isolated RNA, so sequencing captured expressed TCRB transcripts. Samples of naive, central memory and regulatory T cells yielded a mean of about 3.9 million reads. The repertoire was sequenced with immunoSEQ multiplex PCR; TCRdb's copy has only in-frame clones and lacks some. The sample shows approximately 160,000 clones, less than 9.5% of them seen only once. This clone was observed a few times. Its cognate antigen is unknown. Study-wide findings and caveats: Type 1 diabetes patients showed fewer insertions and more deletions at VDJ junctions.

The source is a woman between 18 and 30 years old in good health. What was sequenced was central memory CD4+ T cells from blood. The V and J genes are TRBV18 and TRBJ2-5; possibly TRBD1 for D (6 bases). CDR3 nucleotide sequence: TGTGCCAGCTCACGAGCAGGGGAGGAGACCCAGTACTTC. Its protein product is CASSRAGEETQYF.